This T cell receptor (beta chain) was found in a study of a mutant IDH1 vaccine in newly diagnosed glioma. On the study more broadly: Patients' prior therapy spanned radiotherapy, temozolomide, or both; most underwent both.

TCRdb's table, derived via immunoSEQ multiplex PCR, lists solely in-frame clones and lacks some. The sample shows more than 45,000 clones, around 90% of them seen only once. Time point denoted: week 35, safety follow-up. Each vaccine dose was 300 ug of mutant IDH1 20-mer peptide, with topical imiquimod. Details on this clone: Its antigen is currently unknown.

Whole-study results and caveats: Pseudoprogression seemingly bore no relation to changes in top peripheral T cell clonotypes.

The sequences come from PBMCs, collected from a glioma patient whose treatment included an IDH1 peptide vaccine. This sequence was found in a woman between 35 and 50 years old with glioma.

This chain's CDR3 is CASKQGVAGANVLTF. As DNA, the CDR3 is TGCGCCAGCAAACAGGGGGTGGCTGGGGCCAACGTCCTGACTTTC. The chain is built from TRBV5-1 and TRBJ2-6, with 8 bases identical to TRBD1. This CDR3 is built from 15 residues. J gave up 2 bases and V 6 bases, and 4 bases lay outside the gene matches. From germline, CDR1 is SGHRS and CDR2 YFSETQ.